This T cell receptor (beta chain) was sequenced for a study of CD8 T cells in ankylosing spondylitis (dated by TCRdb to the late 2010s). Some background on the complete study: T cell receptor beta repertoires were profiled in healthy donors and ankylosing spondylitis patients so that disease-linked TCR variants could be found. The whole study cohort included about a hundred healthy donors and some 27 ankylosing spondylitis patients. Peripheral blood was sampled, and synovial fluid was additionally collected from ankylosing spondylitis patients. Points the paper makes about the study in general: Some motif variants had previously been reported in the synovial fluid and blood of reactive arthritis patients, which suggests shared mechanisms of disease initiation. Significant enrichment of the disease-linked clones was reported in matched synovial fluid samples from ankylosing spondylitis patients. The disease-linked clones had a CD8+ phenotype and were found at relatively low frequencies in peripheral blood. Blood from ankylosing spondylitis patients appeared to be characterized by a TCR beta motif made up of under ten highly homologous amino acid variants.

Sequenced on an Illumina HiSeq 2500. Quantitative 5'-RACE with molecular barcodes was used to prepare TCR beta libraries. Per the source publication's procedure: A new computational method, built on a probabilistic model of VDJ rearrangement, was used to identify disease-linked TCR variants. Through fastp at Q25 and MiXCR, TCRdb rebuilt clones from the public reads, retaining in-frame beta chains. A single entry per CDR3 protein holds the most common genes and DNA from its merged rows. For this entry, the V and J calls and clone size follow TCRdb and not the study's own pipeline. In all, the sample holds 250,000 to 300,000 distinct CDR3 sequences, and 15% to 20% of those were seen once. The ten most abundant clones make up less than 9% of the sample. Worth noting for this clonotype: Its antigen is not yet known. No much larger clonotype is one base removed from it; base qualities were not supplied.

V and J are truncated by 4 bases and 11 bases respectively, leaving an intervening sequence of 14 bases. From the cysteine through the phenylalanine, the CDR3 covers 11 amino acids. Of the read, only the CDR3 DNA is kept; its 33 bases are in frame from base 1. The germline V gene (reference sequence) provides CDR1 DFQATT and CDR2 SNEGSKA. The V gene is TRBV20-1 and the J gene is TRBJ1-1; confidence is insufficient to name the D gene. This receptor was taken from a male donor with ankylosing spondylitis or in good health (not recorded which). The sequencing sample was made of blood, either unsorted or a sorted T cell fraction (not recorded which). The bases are TGCAGTGCTAAGGGTGCCGGTAGCGCTTTCTTT. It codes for CSAKGAGSAFF.